This TCR beta chain stems from a study of blood T cell repertoires in COVID-19. Study as a whole: T cells, B-cell-depleted T cells, or PBMCs supplied cDNA or gDNA.

Germline values: CDR1 PRHDT, CDR2 FYEKMQ (reference sequence). The junction had 6 bases not matched to a gene; V was cut back by 5 bases and J by 5 bases. The CDR3 is 15 amino acids. Data came from immunoSEQ multiplex PCR; TCRdb stores just in-frame clones and leaves some out. The data contain 89,000 or so clones, roughly 90% of them singletons. The source material was peripheral blood. This receptor was identified in a man aged 50-60 years with COVID-19, enrolled during active disease. The chain carries TRBV13 and TRBJ2-5; 12 positions agree with TRBD1. CDR3 DNA sequence: TGTGCCAGCAGCAACCGGGACAGGGGGCTCGAGACCCAGTACTTC. It specifies CASSNRDRGLETQYF.